This T cell receptor beta chain was retrieved from a study of shared clonotypes between healthy human individuals. Assay: immunoSEQ multiplex PCR; the TCRdb copy retains only in-frame clones and omits some. The sample lists roughly 410,000 clones; about 96% were seen once. CDR3 length: 13 amino acids. Germline loops: CDR1 SNHLY, CDR2 FYNNEI. V lost 6 bases and J lost 5, with 14 bases in between. The sample was memory CD8+ T cells sorted from blood. Subset reported: CD45RO+ cells pooled with CCR7-negative TemRA cells. The TCR originated in a man aged 30-40 years in good health. The V and J genes are TRBV2 and TRBJ2-7; D possibly corresponds to TRBD1 (6 bases). The CDR3 DNA sequence: TGTGCCAGCAGGCTACAGGGTGCCCACGAGCAGTACTTC. It codes for CASRLQGAHEQYF.